These 14 T cell receptor beta chains were all obtained from the same sample, sequenced in a study of cytomegalovirus exposure and HLA in healthy donors. Use of 60 Vbeta and 13 Jbeta primers characterized the PCR. Profiled with immunoSEQ multiplex PCR; TCRdb holds only in-frame clones, not every one. The sample has under 200,000 clones; the top ten hold roughly 2%. The sequencing input was PBMCs. The receptors stem from a man aged 30 to 45 in good health and CMV-seronegative.

The rearrangement links TRBV7-2 to TRBJ1-1, with 7 nucleotides matching TRBD1. Germline V gene sequence: CDR1 SGHTA, CDR2 FQGNSA. The CDR3 is 14 amino acids. J gave up 1 base and V 5 bases, and 4 bases lay outside the gene matches. The CDR3 reads CASSIWTGNTEAFF. The DNA for the CDR3 is TGTGCCAGCAGCATTTGGACAGGGAACACTGAAGCTTTCTTT.

The chain recombines TRBV5-1 with TRBJ2-1, with 12 bases that match TRBD2. The CDR3 extends over 20 amino acids. Germline V gene data show CDR1 as SGHRS and CDR2 as YFSETQ. J lost 8 bases, V lost 0 bases, and 18 bases had no gene match. CDR3 DNA: TGCGCCAGCAGCTTGGCCTCAAGGTCGGGACTAGCGGGTGCGGGGGATGAGCAGTTCTTC. Amino acids: CASSLASRSGLAGAGDEQFF.

The chain joins TRBV6-4 to TRBJ2-2; the match to TRBD1 covers 9 bases. J was trimmed by 6 bases and V by 3 bases; bases with no gene match: 8. Germline-derived CDR1 and CDR2 are MRHNA and SNTAGT. The CDR3 is 16 residues long. The CDR3 sequence is CASSESGTGIPGELFF. CDR3 in DNA: TGTGCCAGCAGTGAGTCCGGGACAGGGATTCCCGGGGAGCTGTTTTTT.

The CDR3, as DNA: TGTGCCAGCAGCTTCGTGATATCCGGTACGCAGTATTTT. Its protein product is CASSFVISGTQYF. The gene calls are TRBV7-6 and TRBJ2-3; D is ambiguous. Germline loops: CDR1 SGHVS, CDR2 FNYEAQ. The CDR3 covers 13 residues. V dropped 3 bases and J dropped 8 bases, with 12 bases sitting between them.

V is TRBV6-5 and J is TRBJ1-1; D uncertain. Germline-derived CDR1 and CDR2 are MNHEY and SVGAGI. The CDR3 consists of 13 residues. V lost 6 bases, J lost 1 base, and 9 bases lay in between. This CDR3 reads CASRAQPNTEAFF. The CDR3 DNA sequence: TGTGCCAGCAGGGCACAGCCGAACACTGAAGCTTTCTTT.

The chain uses TRBV7-8 and TRBJ1-3, with TRBD1 identical over 9 bases. The ends lost 6 bases at V and 4 bases at J; junction bases unmatched: 7. Germline values: CDR1 SGHVS, CDR2 FQNEAQ. This CDR3 spans 15 amino acids. The CDR3, as DNA: TGTGCCAGCAGTCCACAGGGGGCAAGGGGAAACACCATATATTTT. This encodes CASSPQGARGNTIYF.

The chain combines TRBV7-6 with TRBJ1-6; D gene ambiguous. The CDR3 extends over 14 amino acids. V lost 2 bases and J 6 bases, leaving 8 bases between the germline ends. Germline assignment: CDR1 SGHVS and CDR2 FNYEAQ. The CDR3 loop is CASSLKGVNSPLHF. In DNA form, the CDR3 reads TGTGCCAGCAGCTTAAAGGGAGTTAATTCACCCCTCCACTTT.

This chain joins TRBV27 and TRBJ2-1; D is ambiguous. The germline gives CDR1 MNHEY, CDR2 SMNVEV (reference sequence). V lost 6 bases, J lost 3 bases, and 18 bases lay in between. The CDR3 sequence is 16 residues long. The CDR3 DNA sequence: TGTGCCAGCAGCAGAAACTTCATCGGAGACTACAATGAGCAGTTCTTC. It is translated as CASSRNFIGDYNEQFF.

The chain uses TRBV7-2 and TRBJ1-5, with D tentatively TRBD1 (6 bases). The germline V gene has CDR1 SGHTA and CDR2 FQGNSA. V lost 5 bases and J 5 bases, leaving 13 bases between the germline ends. The CDR3 loop spans 14 amino acids. The CDR3 DNA reads TGTGCCAGCAGCCCCAGGGGTGTGGATCAGCCCCAGCATTTT. Translation gives CASSPRGVDQPQHF.

The gene calls are TRBV5-4 and TRBJ1-2; possibly TRBD1 for D (6 bases). The germline V and J ends were trimmed by 0 bases and 5 bases, with 14 bases remaining between them. CDR1 is SGHNT and CDR2 is YYREEE in the germline V gene (reference sequence). The CDR3 is 15 amino acids. As DNA, the CDR3 is TGTGCCAGCAGCTTGGTCCCAGGGGAGGGATATGGCTACACCTTC. It specifies CASSLVPGEGYGYTF.

The chain uses TRBV28 and TRBJ1-1; 7 bases are a match to TRBD1. The germline V gene has CDR1 MDHEN and CDR2 SYDVKM. The trim removed 6 bases at V and 1 base at J, leaving 14 bases unmatched. This CDR3 has 17 amino acids. CDR3 DNA sequence: TGTGCCAGCAGGCGCACAGGGGTCGGGCTAGGGAACACTGAAGCTTTCTTT. Residues: CASRRTGVGLGNTEAFF.

J is TRBJ1-2 and V is TRBV11-2; 8 positions match TRBD1. The CDR3 extends over 17 amino acids. Losses at the gene ends were 4 bases for V and 4 bases for J; bases not matched to a gene: 14. Germline V gene lookup returns CDR1 SGHAT and CDR2 FQNNGV. CDR3 nucleotides: TGTGCCAGCAGCTCCGACAGGGGTCTCATCCAAGGCTATGGCTACACCTTC. It is translated as CASSSDRGLIQGYGYTF.

The rearrangement uses TRBV28 and TRBJ1-3; 10 bases are shared with TRBD1. The length of the CDR3 is 15 residues. Germline values: CDR1 MDHEN, CDR2 SYDVKM. With V trimmed by 5 bases and J by 8 bases, 9 bases remained unmatched. The CDR3 is CASSTMGQGIDTIYF. The CDR3 nucleotides read TGTGCCAGCAGTACAATGGGACAGGGGATTGACACCATATATTTT. Looking up the rest from reference TRBV28 and TRBJ1-3 gives the full variable domain: DVKVTQSSRYLVKRTGEKVFLECVQDMDHENMFWYRQDPGLGLRLIYFSYDVKMKEKGDIPEGYSVSREKKERFSLILESASTNQTSMYLCASSTMGQGIDTIYFGEGSWLTVV.

The gene calls are TRBV10-1 and TRBJ2-7; 7 bases are shared with TRBD1. Germline V gives CDR1 WNHNN, CDR2 SYGVQD (reference sequence). Unmatched junction bases numbered 8, after V lost 6 bases and J lost 6 bases. CDR3 length equals 13 residues. CDR3 sequence reads: CASSQDRQGEQYF. In DNA form, the CDR3 reads TGCGCCAGCAGCCAGGACAGGCAGGGCGAGCAGTACTTC.